This TCR beta chain came from a study of response to subunit inactivated influenza vaccine. Overall study findings and caveats: Authors suggested each seasonal flu vaccination may recruit only limited numbers of new T cells.

One entry per CDR3 protein results from TCRdb running MiXCR on the RT-PCR reads. The sample has hundreds of thousands of distinct CDR3 sequences; under 9% are singletons. The ends were cut back, 5 bases at V and 3 bases at J, with 11 bases in the middle. This CDR3 is built from 13 residues. The sample holds a few counts of this clonotype. Its antigen remains unidentified. The source is a man aged 50 to 69 who received an inactivated influenza vaccine. The specimen comprised PBMCs from blood, sampled around 25 months after vaccination. The chain combines TRBV12-3 or TRBV12-4 with TRBJ2-7, with D hard to call. The DNA for the CDR3 is TGTGCCAGCAGTCTCAGACCTGGCTACGAGCAGTACTTC. Protein product: CASSLRPGYEQYF.